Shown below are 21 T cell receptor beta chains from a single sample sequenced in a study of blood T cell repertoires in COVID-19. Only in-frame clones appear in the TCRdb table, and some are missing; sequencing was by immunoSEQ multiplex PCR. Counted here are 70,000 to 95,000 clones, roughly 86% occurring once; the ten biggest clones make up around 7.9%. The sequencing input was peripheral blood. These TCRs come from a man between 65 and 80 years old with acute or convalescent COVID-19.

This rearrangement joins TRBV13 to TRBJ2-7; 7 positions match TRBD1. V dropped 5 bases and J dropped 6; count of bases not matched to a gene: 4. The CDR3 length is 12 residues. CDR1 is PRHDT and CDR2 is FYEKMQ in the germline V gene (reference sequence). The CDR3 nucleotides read TGTGCCAGCAGCCCGGGACAGACCGAGCAGTACTTC. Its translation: CASSPGQTEQYF.

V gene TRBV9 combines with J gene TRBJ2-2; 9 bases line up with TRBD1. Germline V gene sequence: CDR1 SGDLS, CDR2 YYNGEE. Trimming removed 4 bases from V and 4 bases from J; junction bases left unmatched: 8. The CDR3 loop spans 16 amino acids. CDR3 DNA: TGTGCCAGCAGCCCGGGACAGGGCTCCACCACCGGGGAGCTGTTTTTT. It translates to CASSPGQGSTTGELFF.

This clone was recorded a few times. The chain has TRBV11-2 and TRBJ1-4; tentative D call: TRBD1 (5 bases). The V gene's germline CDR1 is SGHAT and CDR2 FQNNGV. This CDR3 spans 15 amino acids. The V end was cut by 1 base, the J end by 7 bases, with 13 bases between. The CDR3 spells CASSLGDSRIEKLFF. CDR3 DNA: TGTGCCAGCAGCTTAGGTGACAGTCGGATTGAAAAACTGTTTTTT.

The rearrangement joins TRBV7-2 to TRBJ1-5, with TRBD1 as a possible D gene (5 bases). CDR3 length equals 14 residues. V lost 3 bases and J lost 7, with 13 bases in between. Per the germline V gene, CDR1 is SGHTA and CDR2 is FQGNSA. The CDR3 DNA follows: TGTGCCAGCAGCTTTACAGGAAAAAACCAGCCCCAGCATTTT. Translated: CASSFTGKNQPQHF.

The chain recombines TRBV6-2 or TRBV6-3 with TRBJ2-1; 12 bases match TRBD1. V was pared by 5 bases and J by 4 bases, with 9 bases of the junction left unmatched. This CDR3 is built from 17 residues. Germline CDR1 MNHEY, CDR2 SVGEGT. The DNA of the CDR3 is TGTGCCAGCAGTGGGACAGGGGGCCGTAAAGCGTACAATGAGCAGTTCTTC. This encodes CASSGTGGRKAYNEQFF.

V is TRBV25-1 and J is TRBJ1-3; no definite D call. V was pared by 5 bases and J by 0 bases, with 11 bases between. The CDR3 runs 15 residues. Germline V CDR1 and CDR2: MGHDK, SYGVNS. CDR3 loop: CASSPTDYSGNTIYF. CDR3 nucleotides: TGTGCCAGCAGTCCCACAGACTACTCTGGAAACACCATATATTTT.

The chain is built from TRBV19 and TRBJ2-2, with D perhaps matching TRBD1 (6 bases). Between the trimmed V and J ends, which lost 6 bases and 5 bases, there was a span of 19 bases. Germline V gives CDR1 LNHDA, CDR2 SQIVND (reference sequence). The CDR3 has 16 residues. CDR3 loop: CASRPPEAGETGELFF. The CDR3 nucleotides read TGTGCCAGTAGGCCTCCCGAGGCAGGGGAGACCGGGGAGCTGTTTTTT.

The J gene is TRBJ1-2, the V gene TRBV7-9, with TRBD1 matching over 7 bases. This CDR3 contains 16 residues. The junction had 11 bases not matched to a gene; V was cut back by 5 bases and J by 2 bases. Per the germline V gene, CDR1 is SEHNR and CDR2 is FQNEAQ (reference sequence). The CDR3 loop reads CASSNWGDSENYGYTF. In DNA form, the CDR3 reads TGTGCCAGCAGCAACTGGGGGGACAGCGAGAACTATGGCTACACCTTC.

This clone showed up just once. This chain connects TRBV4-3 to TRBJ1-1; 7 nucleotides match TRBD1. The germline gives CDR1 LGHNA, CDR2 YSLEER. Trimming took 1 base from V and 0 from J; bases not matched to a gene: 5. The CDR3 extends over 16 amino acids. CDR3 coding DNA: TGCGCCAGCAGCCAAGGACAGGGTGGGGTGAACACTGAAGCTTTCTTT. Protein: CASSQGQGGVNTEAFF.

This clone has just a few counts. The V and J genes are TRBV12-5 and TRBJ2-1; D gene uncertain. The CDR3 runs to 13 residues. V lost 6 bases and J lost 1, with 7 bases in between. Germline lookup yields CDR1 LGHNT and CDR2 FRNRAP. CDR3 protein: CASGHPSYNEQFF. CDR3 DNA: TGTGCTAGTGGACACCCATCCTACAATGAGCAGTTCTTC.

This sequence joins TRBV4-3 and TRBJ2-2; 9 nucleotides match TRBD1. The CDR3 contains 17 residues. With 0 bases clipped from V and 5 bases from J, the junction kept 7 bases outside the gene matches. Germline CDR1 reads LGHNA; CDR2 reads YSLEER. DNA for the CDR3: TGCGCCAGCAGCCAAGATATCGGGACAGGGCGTACCGGGGAGCTGTTTTTT. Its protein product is CASSQDIGTGRTGELFF.

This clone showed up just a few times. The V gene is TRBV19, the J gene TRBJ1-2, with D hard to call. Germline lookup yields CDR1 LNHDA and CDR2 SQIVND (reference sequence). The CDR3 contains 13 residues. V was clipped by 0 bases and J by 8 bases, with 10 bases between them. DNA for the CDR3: TGTGCCAGTAGTATAGATCGACCGGGAGGCTACACCTTC. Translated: CASSIDRPGGYTF.

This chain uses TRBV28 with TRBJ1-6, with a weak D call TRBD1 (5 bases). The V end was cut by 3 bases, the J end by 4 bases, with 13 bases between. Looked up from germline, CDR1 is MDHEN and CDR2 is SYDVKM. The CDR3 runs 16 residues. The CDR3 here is CASSFSSTVYNSPLHF. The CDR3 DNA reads TGTGCCAGCAGTTTTTCCTCGACAGTGTATAATTCACCCCTCCACTTT.

The chain's CDR3 is CASSFGGTGNSPLHF. Here the CDR3 DNA reads TGTGCCAGCAGTTTTGGTGGGACAGGGAATTCACCCCTCCACTTT. The chain links TRBV7-9 to TRBJ1-6; 9 positions match TRBD1. J gave up 7 bases and V 6 bases, and 7 bases lay outside the gene matches. The V gene's germline CDR1 is SEHNR and CDR2 FQNEAQ (reference sequence). This CDR3 has 15 residues. The full variable domain, in which reference TRBV7-9 and TRBJ1-6 provide the parts outside the CDR3, is DTGVSQNPRHKITKRGQNVTFRCDPISEHNRLYWYRQTLGQGPEFLTYFQNEAQLEKSRLLSDRFSAERPKGSFSTLEIQRTEQGDSAMYLCASSFGGTGNSPLHFGNGTRLTVT.

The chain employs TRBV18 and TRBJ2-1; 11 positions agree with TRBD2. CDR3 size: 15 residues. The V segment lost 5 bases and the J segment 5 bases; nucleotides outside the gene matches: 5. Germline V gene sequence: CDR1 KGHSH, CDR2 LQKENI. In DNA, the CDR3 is TGTGCCAGCTCAACTGGGACTAGCGGAAACAATGAGCAGTTCTTC. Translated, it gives CASSTGTSGNNEQFF. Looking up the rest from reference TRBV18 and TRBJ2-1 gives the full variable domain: NAGVMQNPRHLVRRRGQEARLRCSPMKGHSHVYWYRQLPEEGLKFMVYLQKENIIDESGMPKERFSAEFPKEGPSILRIQQVVRGDSAAYFCASSTGTSGNNEQFFGPGTRLTVL.

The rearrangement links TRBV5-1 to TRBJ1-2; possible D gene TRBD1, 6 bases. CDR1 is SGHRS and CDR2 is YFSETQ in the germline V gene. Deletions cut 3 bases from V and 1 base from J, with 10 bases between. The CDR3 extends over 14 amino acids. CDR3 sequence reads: CASSSGQLNYGYTF. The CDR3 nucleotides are TGCGCCAGCAGCTCCGGACAGCTTAACTATGGCTACACCTTC.

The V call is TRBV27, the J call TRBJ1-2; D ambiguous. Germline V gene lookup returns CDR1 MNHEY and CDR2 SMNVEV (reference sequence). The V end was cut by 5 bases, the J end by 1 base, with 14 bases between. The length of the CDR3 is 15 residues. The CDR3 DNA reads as TGTGCCAGCAGTCGGGAAGGGCAGCTTAACTATGGCTACACCTTC. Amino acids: CASSREGQLNYGYTF.

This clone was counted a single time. CDR3 coding DNA: TGCAGCGTTACCAATACCCCGGTGAACACTGAAGCTTTCTTT. Translation: CSVTNTPVNTEAFF. This rearrangement joins TRBV29-1 to TRBJ1-1; D not resolved. V gave up 5 bases and J gave up 0 bases, with 13 bases separating them. The CDR3 is made up of 14 amino acids. In germline, CDR1 is SQVTM, CDR2 ANQGSEA.

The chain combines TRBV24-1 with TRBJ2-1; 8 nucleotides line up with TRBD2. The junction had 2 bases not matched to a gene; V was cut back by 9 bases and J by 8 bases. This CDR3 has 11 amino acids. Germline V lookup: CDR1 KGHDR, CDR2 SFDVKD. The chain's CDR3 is CATQAGDEQFF. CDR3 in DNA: TGTGCCACCCAAGCGGGAGATGAGCAGTTCTTC.

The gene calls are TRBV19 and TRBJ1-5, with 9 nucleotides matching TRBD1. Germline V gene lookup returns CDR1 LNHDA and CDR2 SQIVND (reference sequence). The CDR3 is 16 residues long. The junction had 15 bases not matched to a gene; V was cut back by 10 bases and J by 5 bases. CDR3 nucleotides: TGTGCCACCTCGCTGGCGGGACAGGGTCCCCATCAGCCCCAGCATTTT. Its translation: CATSLAGQGPHQPQHF.

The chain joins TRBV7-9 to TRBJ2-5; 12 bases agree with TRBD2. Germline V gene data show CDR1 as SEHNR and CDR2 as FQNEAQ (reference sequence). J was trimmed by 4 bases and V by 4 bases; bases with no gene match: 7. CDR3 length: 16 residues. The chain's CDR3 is CASSSSWTSGVETQYF. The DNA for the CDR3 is TGTGCCAGCAGCTCCTCCTGGACTAGCGGGGTAGAGACCCAGTACTTC.